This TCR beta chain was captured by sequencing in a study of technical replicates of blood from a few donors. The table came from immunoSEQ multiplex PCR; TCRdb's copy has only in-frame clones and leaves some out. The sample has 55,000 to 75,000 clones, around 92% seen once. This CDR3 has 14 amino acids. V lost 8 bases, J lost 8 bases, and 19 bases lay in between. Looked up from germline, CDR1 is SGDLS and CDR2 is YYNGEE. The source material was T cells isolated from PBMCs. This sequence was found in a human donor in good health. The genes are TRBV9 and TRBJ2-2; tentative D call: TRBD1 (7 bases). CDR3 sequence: CARSAPQGRGELFF. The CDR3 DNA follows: TGTGCCAGATCGGCCCCACAGGGGAGGGGGGAGCTGTTTTTT.